This T cell receptor beta chain was identified in a study of esophageal squamous cell carcinoma under preoperative chemotherapy. Regarding this clonotype: Its specificity is unknown. At one boundary the junction diverges from the germline segment, which might be a read error.

This CDR3 comprises 15 residues. Looked up from germline, CDR1 is SGHTA and CDR2 is FQGNSA. TCRdb called the PCR reads again in MiXCR, with one record for every CDR3 protein. The data show about 30,000 distinct CDR3 sequences, 49% seen once. Time point in this sample: before preoperative PTX-NDP chemotherapy. Patients received paclitaxel-nedaplatin as preoperative chemotherapy before surgery. Findings and caveats of the study: Tumor-infiltrating lymphocytes showed no significant post-chemotherapy TCR diversity increase, unlike peripheral T cells. Post-treatment tumor-infiltrating lymphocytes appeared partly derived from peripheral T cells migrating into the tumor.

Sampling was performed from a patient given preoperative chemotherapy. This TCR came from a human donor with esophageal squamous cell carcinoma. The donor label of this sample is uncertain. This sequence joins TRBV7-2 and TRBJ2-2, with TRBD1 matching 7 bases. The CDR3 loop reads CASSFETGNTGKLYF. For the CDR3, the DNA is TGTGCCAGCAGCTTTGAGACAGGGAACACCGGGAAGCTGTATTTT.